The 20 T cell receptor beta chains in this list originate from one sample, sequenced in a study of blood T cell repertoires in COVID-19. Clones were sequenced by immunoSEQ multiplex PCR, and TCRdb holds only the in-frame ones, with some missing. This sample has about 270,000 clones, with around 84% found just once. The sequencing sample was made of PBMCs or T cells enriched from blood (not recorded which). These TCRs come from a man younger than 30 who had recovered from COVID-19.

The J gene is TRBJ2-7, the V gene TRBV19; D remains ambiguous. Germline loops: CDR1 LNHDA, CDR2 SQIVND (reference sequence). Trimming removed 5 bases from V and 0 bases from J, with 8 bases in between. This CDR3 is built from 13 residues. The CDR3 here is CASSFANSYEQYF. The CDR3 region has the DNA TGTGCCAGTAGTTTCGCGAACTCCTACGAGCAGTACTTC. The whole variable domain, filled in from reference TRBV19 and TRBJ2-7, reads DGGITQSPKYLFRKEGQNVTLSCEQNLNHDAMYWYRQDPGQGLRLIYYSQIVNDFQKGDIAEGYSVSREKKESFPLTVTSAQKNPTAFYLCASSFANSYEQYFGPGTRLTVT.

The chain has TRBV7-2 and TRBJ2-1; 9 bases line up with TRBD1. CDR1 and CDR2 from the germline V gene are SGHTA and FQGNSA. The CDR3 is 16 amino acids. J gave up 8 bases and V 4 bases, and 12 bases lay outside the gene matches. Here the CDR3 DNA reads TGTGCCAGCAGCTCTCCCCCGGGACAGGGAGAGGATGAGCAGTTCTTC. Translating gives CASSSPPGQGEDEQFF.

This clone appeared a single time. At the DNA level, this CDR3 is encoded by other sequences in the same sample as well. The V and J genes are TRBV9 and TRBJ1-1; D unresolved. The CDR3 length is 13 residues. Germline assignment: CDR1 SGDLS and CDR2 YYNGEE. V was trimmed by 0 bases and J by 2 bases, leaving 5 bases between them. CDR3: CASSVGRNTEAFF. In DNA, the CDR3 is TGTGCCAGCAGCGTAGGCAGAAACACTGAAGCTTTCTTT.

This clone was found once. J is TRBJ1-4 and V is TRBV15, with 7 bases matching TRBD1. Trimming took 3 bases from V and 1 from J; bases not matched to a gene: 2. Germline loops: CDR1 LNHNV, CDR2 YYDKDF (reference sequence). This CDR3 is 15 amino acids long. DNA of the CDR3: TGTGCCACCAGCAGGGGACAGCAAACTAATGAAAAACTGTTTTTT. Translating it yields CATSRGQQTNEKLFF.

J is TRBJ1-2 and V is TRBV28, with TRBD1 matching 10 bases. This CDR3 has 17 residues. Germline V CDR1 and CDR2: MDHEN, SYDVKM. V gave up 4 bases and J gave up 6 bases; unmatched junction bases: 14. In nucleotides, the CDR3 is TGTGCCAGCAGTTCTCCGGGACAGGGGTGGAATTTAGATGGCTACACCTTC. This gives the protein CASSSPGQGWNLDGYTF.

The chain couples TRBV4-1 to TRBJ1-6, with D possibly TRBD1 on 6 matching bases. The CDR3 runs to 15 residues. The V gene's germline CDR1 is MGHRA and CDR2 YSYEKL. The ends were cut back, 4 bases at V and 7 bases at J, with 14 bases in the middle. The CDR3 region is CASSLQGNFNSPLHF. DNA of the CDR3: TGCGCCAGCAGCCTACAGGGAAACTTCAATTCACCCCTCCACTTT.

This chain uses TRBV7-9 with TRBJ1-4; 7 bases map to TRBD1. Germline-derived CDR1 and CDR2 are SEHNR and FQNEAQ (reference sequence). Trimming removed 4 bases from V and 13 bases from J; junction bases left unmatched: 15. The CDR3 totals 15 residues. The CDR3, as DNA: TGTGCCAGCAGCTCGGAGCGCCTCCGGGACAGCGGACTGTTTTTT. Protein product: CASSSERLRDSGLFF.

The chain has TRBV24-1 and TRBJ2-1; the D gene is possibly TRBD2 (6 bases). CDR3 length: 15 residues. Germline assignment: CDR1 KGHDR and CDR2 SFDVKD. The V gene lost 3 bases and the J gene lost 3 bases, with 11 bases spanning the gap. The CDR3 sequence: CATSDSTGDYNEQFF. CDR3 bases: TGTGCCACCAGTGATAGTACGGGGGACTACAATGAGCAGTTCTTC.

The chain uses TRBV14 and TRBJ1-1; TRBD1 is a possible D gene (6 bases). V gave up 0 bases and J gave up 5 bases, with 13 bases separating them. The CDR3 contains 15 residues. In germline, CDR1 is SGHDN, CDR2 FVKESK. The CDR3 loop reads CASSQDSRGITEAFF. The CDR3 DNA follows: TGTGCCAGCAGCCAAGATAGTAGGGGGATAACTGAAGCTTTCTTT.

This clone was picked up a small number of times. The rearrangement uses TRBV19 and TRBJ2-7; D unclear. Trimming shortened V by 0 bases and J by 3 bases, and 6 bases separated the two germline ends. CDR1 LNHDA and CDR2 SQIVND come from the germline V gene (reference sequence). The CDR3 has 13 residues. CDR3 sequence (DNA): TGTGCCAGTAGTATAGATATTAACTACGAGCAGTACTTC. This translates into CASSIDINYEQYF.

The rearrangement links TRBV28 to TRBJ1-5; 10 bases align to TRBD1. This CDR3 region has 14 residues. The trim removed 4 bases at V and 5 bases at J, leaving 2 bases unmatched. Germline V gene sequence: CDR1 MDHEN, CDR2 SYDVKM. As DNA, the CDR3 is TGTGCCAGCAGTTCGGGACAGGGGCATCAGCCCCAGCATTTT. Translating gives CASSSGQGHQPQHF.

The chain carries TRBV7-9 and TRBJ1-4; 12 nucleotides line up with TRBD1. The ends lost 6 bases at V and 7 bases at J; junction bases unmatched: 18. Germline V gene lookup returns CDR1 SEHNR and CDR2 FQNEAQ (reference sequence). This CDR3 spans 19 amino acids. The CDR3 nucleotides are TGTGCCAGCAGTTCTACCGGGACAGGGGGCAGAAAGCAGCGTGAAAAACTGTTTTTT. Its translation: CASSSTGTGGRKQREKLFF.

V is TRBV10-3 and J is TRBJ1-1; D is unclear. This CDR3 has 15 amino acids. V lost 0 bases and J lost 2, with 10 bases in between. Germline values: CDR1 ENHRY, CDR2 SYGVKD. The chain's CDR3 is CAISESGGFNTEAFF. The CDR3 DNA reads as TGTGCCATCAGTGAGTCAGGAGGGTTCAACACTGAAGCTTTCTTT.

The chain employs TRBV14 and TRBJ2-2; 9 nucleotides align to TRBD2. This CDR3 is 16 amino acids long. Losses at the gene ends were 4 bases for V and 5 bases for J; bases not matched to a gene: 8. Germline CDR1 SGHDN, CDR2 FVKESK. This CDR3 is CASSLLGLAGTGELFF. The CDR3 region has the DNA TGTGCCAGCAGCCTCCTGGGACTAGCCGGGACCGGGGAGCTGTTTTTT.

This clone has a single count. The rearrangement links TRBV24-1 to TRBJ1-2; possible D gene TRBD1, 6 bases. CDR3 size: 13 residues. V lost 2 bases and J 8 bases, leaving 11 bases between the germline ends. Germline V lookup: CDR1 KGHDR, CDR2 SFDVKD. The CDR3 coding sequence is TGTGCCACCAGTGATTCCTCAGGGGTCGGCTACACCTTC. Protein product: CATSDSSGVGYTF.

V usage is TRBV27 and J usage is TRBJ2-7; 9 bases align to TRBD1. Trimming at V came to 5 bases and at J to 5 bases, leaving 13 bases not matched to a gene. The CDR3 covers 16 residues. CDR1 and CDR2 from the germline V gene are MNHEY and SMNVEV (reference sequence). The CDR3 protein is CASSPGAGTGKDEQYF. The CDR3 region has the DNA TGTGCCAGCAGTCCCGGAGCTGGGACAGGGAAGGACGAGCAGTACTTC.

In its sample, this clone was seen a few times. This rearrangement joins TRBV9 to TRBJ1-2; TRBD1 aligns across 7 bases. Germline CDR1 SGDLS, CDR2 YYNGEE. The junction had 14 bases not matched to a gene; V was cut back by 2 bases and J by 4 bases. This CDR3 is built from 17 residues. The CDR3: CASSVGEGASLSYGYTF. CDR3 in DNA: TGTGCCAGCAGCGTTGGTGAGGGGGCTTCCCTCAGCTATGGCTACACCTTC.

The chain couples TRBV4-1 to TRBJ1-6; 8 bases match TRBD1. The CDR3 covers 16 residues. J lost 5 bases, V lost 4 bases, and 7 bases had no gene match. Germline V lookup: CDR1 MGHRA, CDR2 YSYEKL. As DNA, the CDR3 is TGCGCCAGCAGCCGATCCGCAGGGGGCAATAATTCACCCCTCCACTTT. Its protein is CASSRSAGGNNSPLHF.

This clone was detected a few times. This rearrangement joins TRBV9 to TRBJ2-1; 13 bases match TRBD2. Losses at the gene ends were 4 bases for V and 0 bases for J; bases not matched to a gene: 4. This CDR3 region has 17 residues. The germline V gene encodes CDR1 SGDLS and CDR2 YYNGEE. The CDR3 is CASSKGLAGSSYNEQFF. The CDR3 DNA reads TGTGCCAGCAGCAAGGGACTAGCGGGGAGCTCCTACAATGAGCAGTTCTTC.

Only a few counts were recorded for this clone. In DNA, the CDR3 is TGCGCCAGCAGCTTGGGTACAGCCGCAAACTATGGCTACACCTTC. The encoded protein is CASSLGTAANYGYTF. V gene TRBV5-1 combines with J gene TRBJ1-2, with D hard to call. CDR1 SGHRS and CDR2 YFSETQ come from the germline V gene. The CDR3 sequence is 15 residues long. Trimming left V 0 bases short and J 2 bases short, with 11 bases between. Full variable domain (outside the CDR3, taken from reference TRBV5-1 and TRBJ1-2): KAGVTQTPRYLIKTRGQQVTLSCSPISGHRSVSWYQQTPGQGLQFLFEYFSETQRNKGNFPGRFSGRQFSNSRSEMNVSTLELGDSALYLCASSLGTAANYGYTFGSGTRLTVV.